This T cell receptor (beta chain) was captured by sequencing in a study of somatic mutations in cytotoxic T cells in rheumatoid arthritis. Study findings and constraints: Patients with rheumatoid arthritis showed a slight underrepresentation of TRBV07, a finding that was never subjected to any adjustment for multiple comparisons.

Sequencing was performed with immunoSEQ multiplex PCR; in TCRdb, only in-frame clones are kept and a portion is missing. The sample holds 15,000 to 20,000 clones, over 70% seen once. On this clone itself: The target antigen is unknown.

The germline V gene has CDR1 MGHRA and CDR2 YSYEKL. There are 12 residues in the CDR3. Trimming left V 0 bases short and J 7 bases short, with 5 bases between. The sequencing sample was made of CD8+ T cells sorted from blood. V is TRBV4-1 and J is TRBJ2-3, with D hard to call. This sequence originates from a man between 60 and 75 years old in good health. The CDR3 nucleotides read TGCGCCAGCAGCCAAGACTACTATACGCAGTATTTT. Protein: CASSQDYYTQYF.